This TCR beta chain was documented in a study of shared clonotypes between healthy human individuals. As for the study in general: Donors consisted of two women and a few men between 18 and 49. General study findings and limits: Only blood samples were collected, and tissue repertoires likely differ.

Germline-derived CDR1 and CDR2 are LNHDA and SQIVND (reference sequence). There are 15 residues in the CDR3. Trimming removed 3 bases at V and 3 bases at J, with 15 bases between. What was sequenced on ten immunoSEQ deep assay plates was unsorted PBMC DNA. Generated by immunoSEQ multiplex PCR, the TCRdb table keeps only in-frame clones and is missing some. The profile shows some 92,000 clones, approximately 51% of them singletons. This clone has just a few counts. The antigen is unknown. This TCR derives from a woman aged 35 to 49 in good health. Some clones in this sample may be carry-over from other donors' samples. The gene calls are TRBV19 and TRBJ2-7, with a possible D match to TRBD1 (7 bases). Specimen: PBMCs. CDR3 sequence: CASSIRGDGLYEQYF. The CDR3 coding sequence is TGTGCCAGTAGTATCAGGGGGGACGGACTCTACGAGCAGTACTTC.